A single sample is the source of the 21 T cell receptor beta chains below, sequenced in a study of blood T cells in healthy people across ages. A J-beta primer mix and a sample-barcoded 5' primer were used in a second PCR of about 7 to 11 cycles. Each CDR3 protein gets one entry after TCRdb re-called the 5' RACE reads with MiXCR. Of about 800,000 distinct CDR3 sequences listed, roughly 64% are singletons. Sequencing was done on a sample of blood. The receptors derive from a man aged 25 to 45 in good health.

This clonotype was counted only a few times. The genes are TRBV12-3 or TRBV12-4 and TRBJ2-3; 8 nucleotides agree with TRBD1. V lost 8 bases, J lost 5 bases, and 6 bases stayed unmatched. CDR3 length: 13 amino acids. The CDR3: CASQDRAQDTQYF. The CDR3 region has the DNA TGTGCCAGCCAGGACAGGGCCCAAGATACGCAGTATTTT.

The V and J genes are TRBV11-1 and TRBJ2-4; 11 bases fit TRBD2. Matching the DNA end better, TRBJ2-5 makes the J call doubtful. The CDR3 spans 15 residues. CDR1 is SGHAT, CDR2 FQDESV, per germline (reference sequence). In DNA, the CDR3 is TGTGCCAGCAGCCAAGACGGACTAGCGGGAGAGACCCAGTACTTC. Its translation: CASSQDGLAGETQYF.

The chain recombines TRBV2 with TRBJ1-5; D unresolved. This CDR3 region has 14 residues. Germline V gives CDR1 SNHLY, CDR2 FYNNEI. With 9 bases removed from V and 0 bases from J, the gap between germline ends came to 12 bases. CDR3 nucleotides: TGTGCCAGTTGGGCGGCATATAGCAATCAGCCCCAGCATTTT. It translates to CASWAAYSNQPQHF.

This clonotype was observed a handful of times. The genes are TRBV5-1 and TRBJ2-4, with D possibly matching TRBD2 (5 bases). V lost 7 bases and J lost 11, with 19 bases in between. Germline V gene lookup returns CDR1 SGHRS and CDR2 YFSETQ. This CDR3 contains 13 residues. CDR3 nucleotides: TGCGCCAGCGCTACTAGTGGTGGTGGGGTTCAGTACTTC. The encoded protein is CASATSGGGVQYF.

The chain recombines TRBV12-3 or TRBV12-4 with TRBJ1-2; possible D gene TRBD1, 6 bases. The CDR3 is 16 amino acids. Trimming cost V 2 bases and J 3 bases, with 16 bases left between them. CDR3 residues: CASSLPLQGGDYGYTF. DNA of the CDR3: TGTGCCAGCAGTTTACCCCTACAGGGAGGGGACTATGGCTACACCTTC.

V usage is TRBV3-1 and J usage is TRBJ1-1, with 8 nucleotides matching TRBD1. The trim removed 4 bases at V and 1 base at J, leaving 5 bases unmatched. CDR1 and CDR2 from the germline V gene are LGHDT and YNNKEL (reference sequence). CDR3 size: 15 residues. The CDR3 region is CASSRQDRANTEAFF. CDR3 DNA sequence: TGTGCCAGCAGCCGTCAGGACAGGGCGAACACTGAAGCTTTCTTT.

This clonotype was found a few times. The V and J genes are TRBV18 and TRBJ2-7; maybe TRBD2 (5 bases). V lost 3 bases and J 3 bases, leaving 15 bases between the germline ends. Germline V gene data show CDR1 as KGHSH and CDR2 as LQKENI. The CDR3 spans 15 residues. The CDR3 sequence: CASSPNPGRVYEQYF. CDR3 sequence (DNA): TGTGCCAGCTCACCTAACCCGGGAAGGGTCTACGAGCAGTACTTC.

This chain connects TRBV6-2 or TRBV6-3 to TRBJ1-2; D is undetermined. Trimming took off 6 bases at V and 4 bases at J, with 15 bases between the two ends. Germline lookup yields CDR1 MNHEY and CDR2 SVGEGT. The CDR3 spans 14 residues. This CDR3 reads CASRPVEEFYGYTF. The CDR3 DNA reads TGTGCCAGCAGACCCGTAGAGGAATTCTATGGCTACACCTTC.

This sequence joins TRBV2 and TRBJ1-2; D perhaps matches TRBD1 (6 bases). CDR1 and CDR2 from the germline V gene are SNHLY and FYNNEI. The CDR3 contains 14 residues. The ends were cut back, 6 bases at V and 4 bases at J, with 15 bases in the middle. The CDR3 spells CASRADSSIYGYTF. CDR3 nucleotides: TGTGCCAGCAGGGCGGACAGCTCAATCTATGGCTACACCTTC.

This rearrangement joins TRBV6-2 or TRBV6-3 to TRBJ2-5; D is possibly TRBD1 or TRBD2 (6 bases each). This CDR3 spans 17 amino acids. Between the trimmed V and J ends, which lost 0 bases and 5 bases, there was a span of 19 bases. Germline values: CDR1 MNHEY, CDR2 SVGEGT. CDR3 coding DNA: TGTGCCAGCAGTTACTCGGGGTATGGGGGGCTGCTGGAGACCCAGTACTTC. Encoded protein: CASSYSGYGGLLETQYF.

The rearrangement joins TRBV5-1 to TRBJ2-3, with D unclear. Trimming shortened V by 0 bases and J by 7 bases, and 9 bases separated the two germline ends. This CDR3 is built from 13 residues. Germline CDR1 is SGHRS and CDR2 is YFSETQ. The CDR3 DNA reads as TGCGCCAGCAGCTTGGGTATGTGGAATACGCAGTATTTT. Protein product: CASSLGMWNTQYF.

This chain joins TRBV3-1 and TRBJ1-4; D possibly corresponds to TRBD1 (5 bases). CDR3 size: 13 residues. Germline loops: CDR1 LGHDT, CDR2 YNNKEL (reference sequence). Trimming took 4 bases from V and 4 from J, leaving 7 bases between them. The CDR3 here is CASSRQLNEKLFF. As DNA, the CDR3 is TGTGCCAGCAGCCGACAGCTTAATGAAAAACTGTTTTTT. Full variable domain (rest looked up from reference TRBV3-1 and TRBJ1-4): DTAVSQTPKYLVTQMGNDKSIKCEQNLGHDTMYWYKQDSKKFLKIMFSYNNKELIINETVPNRFSPKSPDKAHLNLHINSLELGDSAVYFCASSRQLNEKLFFGSGTQLSVL.

The chain is built from TRBV11-2 and TRBJ2-5, with TRBD2 identical over 12 bases. The CDR3 covers 13 residues. Losses at the gene ends were 8 bases for V and 5 bases for J; bases not matched to a gene: 3. Germline loops: CDR1 SGHAT, CDR2 FQNNGV. The CDR3 nucleotides read TGTGCCAGCCGCCTAGCGGGAGGGGAGACCCAGTACTTC. Its protein product is CASRLAGGETQYF.

V gene TRBV10-3 combines with J gene TRBJ1-1, with 7 bases aligning to TRBD1. Germline V gene sequence: CDR1 ENHRY, CDR2 SYGVKD. The CDR3 consists of 13 residues. After removal of 10 bases from V and 6 bases from J, the junction contained 11 bases not matched to a gene. Written as DNA, the CDR3 is TGTGCCAGCCGAGGACAGGCGGGAGCTGAAGCTTTCTTT. Protein: CASRGQAGAEAFF.

In regard to this clonotype: This may stem from a read error, because a much larger clone lies one nucleotide away. The chain is built from TRBV12-3 or TRBV12-4 and TRBJ2-5; tentatively, D is TRBD2 (5 bases). Trimming took off 8 bases at V and 2 bases at J, with 21 bases between the two ends. This CDR3 is 16 amino acids long. The DNA for the CDR3 is TGTGCCAGCGGCGTTGAAACCCGAGCGGATCAAGAGACCCAGTACTTC. Encoded protein: CASGVETRADQETQYF.

This rearrangement joins TRBV3-1 to TRBJ2-7; no firm D call. Germline CDR1 LGHDT, CDR2 YNNKEL (reference sequence). V was cut by 2 bases and J by 4 bases, with 12 bases left in between. The CDR3 runs 14 residues. The CDR3 protein is CASSQKRLPYEQYF. The CDR3 DNA sequence: TGTGCCAGCAGCCAAAAGAGGTTACCTTACGAGCAGTACTTC.

The gene calls are TRBV29-1 and TRBJ1-3; D is unclear. Germline V gene data show CDR1 as SQVTM and CDR2 as ANQGSEA. The CDR3 is 11 residues long. V was trimmed by 6 bases and J by 1 base, leaving 4 bases between them. The CDR3 sequence: CSVISGNTIYF. The CDR3 nucleotides are TGCAGCGTAATATCTGGAAACACCATATATTTT.

The chain is built from TRBV5-1 and TRBJ2-1, with TRBD1 matching over 7 bases. Germline CDR1 and CDR2: SGHRS and YFSETQ. After removal of 0 bases from V and 4 bases from J, the junction contained 4 bases not matched to a gene. The CDR3 sequence is 15 residues long. CDR3 nucleotides: TGCGCCAGCAGCTTGGTTTCGGGACAGTACAATGAGCAGTTCTTC. Encoded protein: CASSLVSGQYNEQFF.

The chain uses TRBV20-1 and TRBJ1-1; D is unclear. Trimming took off 3 bases at V and 2 bases at J, with 13 bases between the two ends. This CDR3 has 14 residues. Germline CDR1 and CDR2: DFQATT and SNEGSKA (reference sequence). CDR3 DNA: TGCAGTGCTAGGTCAGGATCCCCCAACACTGAAGCTTTCTTT. This translates into CSARSGSPNTEAFF.

The rearrangement uses TRBV28 and TRBJ2-7, with 9 positions matching TRBD2. With V trimmed by 2 bases and J by 3 bases, 5 bases remained unmatched. Germline CDR1 is MDHEN and CDR2 is SYDVKM. This CDR3 is 15 amino acids long. The CDR3 DNA follows: TGTGCCAGCAGTTTACCCGGGACTAGCAACTACGAGCAGTACTTC. Protein sequence: CASSLPGTSNYEQYF.

The chain links TRBV20-1 to TRBJ1-2; the match to TRBD1 covers 8 bases. Unmatched junction bases numbered 16, after V lost 6 bases and J lost 7 bases. This CDR3 is built from 15 residues. Germline loops: CDR1 DFQATT, CDR2 SNEGSKA (reference sequence). CDR3 region: CSAGQGSPVSSGYTF. As DNA, the CDR3 is TGCAGTGCCGGACAGGGAAGTCCAGTTAGTAGTGGCTACACCTTC.